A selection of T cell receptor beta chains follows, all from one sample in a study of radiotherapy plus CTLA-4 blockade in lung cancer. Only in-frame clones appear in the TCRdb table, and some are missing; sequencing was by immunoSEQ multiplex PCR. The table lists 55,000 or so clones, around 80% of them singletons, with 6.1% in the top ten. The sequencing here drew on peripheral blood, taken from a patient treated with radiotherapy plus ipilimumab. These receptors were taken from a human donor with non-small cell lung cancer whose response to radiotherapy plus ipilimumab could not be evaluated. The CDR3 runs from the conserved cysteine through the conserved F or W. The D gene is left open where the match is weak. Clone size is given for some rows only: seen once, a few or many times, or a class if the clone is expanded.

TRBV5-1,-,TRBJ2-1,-,CASSTYNEQFF,TGCGCCAGCAGCACATACAATGAGCAGTTCTTC
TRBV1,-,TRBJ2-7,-,CTSSYSSGKPYEQYF,TGCACCAGCAGCTACTCTAGCGGGAAACCCTACGAGCAGTACTTC
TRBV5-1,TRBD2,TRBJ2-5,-,CASSLGTSGSGETQYF,TGCGCCAGCAGCCTCGGGACTAGCGGGAGTGGAGAGACCCAGTACTTC
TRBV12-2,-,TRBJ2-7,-,CASRLAALRGLSNEQYF,TGTGCAAGTCGCTTAGCGGCCCTGAGGGGACTCTCCAACGAGCAGTACTTC
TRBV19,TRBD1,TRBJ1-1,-,CASRRQGATEAFF,TGTGCCAGTAGACGACAGGGAGCAACTGAAGCTTTCTTT
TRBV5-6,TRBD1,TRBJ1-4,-,CASSLGQGTTNEKLFF,TGTGCCAGCAGCTTGGGACAGGGGACAACTAATGAAAAACTGTTTTTT
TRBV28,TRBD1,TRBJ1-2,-,CASNRGGYTF,TGTGCCAGCAACAGGGGTGGCTACACCTTC
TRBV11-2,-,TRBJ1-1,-,CASSLVDSPNTEAFF,TGTGCCAGCAGCTTAGTCGACAGCCCGAACACTGAAGCTTTCTTT
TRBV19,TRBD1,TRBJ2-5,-,CASSLRQGPETQYF,TGTGCCAGTAGTCTCCGACAGGGACCAGAGACCCAGTACTTC
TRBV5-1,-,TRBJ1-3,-,CASSLSGFPSGNTIYF,TGCGCCAGCAGCTTGTCAGGGTTCCCCTCTGGAAACACCATATATTTT
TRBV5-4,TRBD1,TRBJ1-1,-,CASRKDRGNTEAFF,TGTGCCAGCAGAAAGGACAGGGGGAACACTGAAGCTTTCTTT
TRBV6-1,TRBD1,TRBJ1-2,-,CASFRRGNYGYTF,TGTGCCAGTTTCCGCAGGGGGAACTATGGCTACACCTTC
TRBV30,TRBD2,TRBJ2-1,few,CAWSPSGSGRKNNEQFF,TGTGCCTGGAGTCCCTCGGGTAGCGGGAGGAAAAACAATGAGCAGTTCTTC
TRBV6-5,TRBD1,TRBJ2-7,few,CASHRDRGIEQYF,TGTGCCAGCCACCGGGACAGGGGCATCGAGCAGTACTTC
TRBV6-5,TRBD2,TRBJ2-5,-,CASSPSGGGETQYF,TGTGCCAGCAGTCCCAGCGGGGGGGGAGAGACCCAGTACTTC
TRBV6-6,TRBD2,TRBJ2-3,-,CASSSPTSGDANTQYF,TGTGCCAGCAGTTCCCCGACTAGCGGGGACGCGAATACGCAGTATTTT
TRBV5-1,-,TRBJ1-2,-,CASSSTWGDGYTF,TGCGCCAGCAGCTCTACCTGGGGGGACGGCTACACCTTC
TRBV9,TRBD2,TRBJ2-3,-,CASGGEADTQYF,TGTGCCAGCGGGGGGGAGGCAGATACGCAGTATTTT
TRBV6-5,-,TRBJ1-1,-,CASSYSAGTEAFF,TGTGCCAGCAGTTACTCGGCTGGCACTGAAGCTTTCTTT
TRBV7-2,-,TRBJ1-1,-,CASSLTSRGSEAFF,TGTGCCAGCAGCCTAACCTCGAGGGGGTCTGAAGCTTTCTTT
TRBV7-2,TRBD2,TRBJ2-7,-,CASSFNRGGASNEQYF,TGTGCCAGCAGCTTTAACCGCGGGGGGGCGTCTAACGAGCAGTACTTC
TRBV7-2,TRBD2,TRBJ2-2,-,CASSSTGTTATGELFF,TGTGCCAGCAGCTCAACCGGGACTACCGCCACCGGGGAGCTGTTTTTT
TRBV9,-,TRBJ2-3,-,CASSVALQADTQYF,TGTGCCAGCAGCGTTGCACTCCAGGCCGATACGCAGTATTTT
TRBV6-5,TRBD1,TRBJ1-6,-,CASSYAGQGRVSPLHF,TGTGCCAGCAGTTACGCGGGACAGGGAAGGGTGTCACCCCTCCACTTT
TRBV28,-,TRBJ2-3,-,CASSLTGIGSTDTQYF,TGTGCCAGCAGCCTTACAGGGATTGGCAGCACAGATACGCAGTATTTT
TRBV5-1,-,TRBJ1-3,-,CASSVPQGGSGNTIYF,TGCGCCAGCAGCGTACCCCAGGGAGGATCTGGAAACACCATATATTTT
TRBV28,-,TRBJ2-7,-,CASSRDRVNSYEQYF,TGTGCCAGCAGCCGCGACAGAGTGAACTCCTACGAGCAGTACTTC
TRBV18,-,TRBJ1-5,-,CASSPAGPYSNQPQHF,TGTGCCAGCTCACCGGCAGGGCCGTATAGCAATCAGCCCCAGCATTTT
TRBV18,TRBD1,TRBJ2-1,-,CASSRFGTGAHNEQFF,TGTGCCAGCTCACGTTTCGGGACAGGGGCACACAATGAGCAGTTCTTC
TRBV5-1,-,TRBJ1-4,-,CASSWTATNEKLFF,TGCGCCAGCAGCTGGACAGCAACTAATGAAAAACTGTTTTTT
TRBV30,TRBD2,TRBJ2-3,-,CAWSPGLAGVDTQYF,TGTGCCTGGAGTCCGGGACTAGCGGGAGTAGATACGCAGTATTTT
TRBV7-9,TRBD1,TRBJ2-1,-,CASSYVSGQGGHEQFF,TGTGCCAGCAGTTACGTTTCGGGACAGGGGGGACATGAGCAGTTCTTC
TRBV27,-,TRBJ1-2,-,CASSYDRSNYGYTF,TGTGCCAGCAGCTACGACAGGTCCAACTATGGCTACACCTTC
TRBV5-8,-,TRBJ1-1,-,CASSVQGREMGRAFF,TGTGCCAGCAGCGTGCAGGGGCGCGAAATGGGTAGGGCTTTCTTT
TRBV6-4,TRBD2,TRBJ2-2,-,CASSHRGDTGELFF,TGTGCCAGCAGCCACCGGGGGGATACCGGGGAGCTGTTTTTT
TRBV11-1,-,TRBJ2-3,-,CASSLRGSPDTQYF,TGTGCCAGCAGCCTTAGGGGAAGTCCAGATACGCAGTATTTT
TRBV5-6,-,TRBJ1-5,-,CASSRLTDYSNQPQHF,TGTGCCAGCAGCCGGTTAACGGACTATAGCAATCAGCCCCAGCATTTT
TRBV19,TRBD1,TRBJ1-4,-,CASSISRTGGQKLFF,TGTGCCAGTAGTATAAGCAGGACAGGGGGGCAAAAACTGTTTTTT
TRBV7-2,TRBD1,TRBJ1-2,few,CASNPQGAGYGYTF,TGTGCCAGCAACCCCCAGGGGGCGGGCTATGGCTACACCTTC
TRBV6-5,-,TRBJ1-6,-,CASSYRPVEDSPLHF,TGTGCCAGCAGTTATAGGCCGGTTGAGGATTCACCCCTCCACTTT
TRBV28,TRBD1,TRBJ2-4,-,CASTKGQAENIQYF,TGTGCCAGCACAAAGGGACAGGCGGAAAACATTCAGTACTTC
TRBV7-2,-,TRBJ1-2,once,CASTRGSTGARFNYGYTF,TGTGCCAGCACTAGGGGATCGACAGGTGCCCGATTTAACTATGGCTACACCTTC
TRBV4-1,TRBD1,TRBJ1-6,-,CASSQLGWTGGSYNSPLHF,TGCGCCAGCAGCCAATTGGGTTGGACAGGGGGCTCCTATAATTCACCCCTCCACTTT
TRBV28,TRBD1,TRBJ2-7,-,CASSLGQGWVEQYF,TGTGCCAGCAGTTTAGGACAGGGATGGGTCGAGCAGTACTTC
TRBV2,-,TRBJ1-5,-,CASSDVLSGNQPQHF,TGTGCCAGCAGTGATGTGCTTAGCGGCAATCAGCCCCAGCATTTT
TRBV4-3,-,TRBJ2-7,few,CASSQARNQAYEQYF,TGCGCCAGCAGCCAAGCTAGGAACCAAGCCTACGAGCAGTACTTC
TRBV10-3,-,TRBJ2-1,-,CAISEYGGGSYNEQFF,TGTGCCATCAGTGAGTACGGGGGAGGTTCCTACAATGAGCAGTTCTTC
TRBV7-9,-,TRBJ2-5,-,CASSSRVTQETQYF,TGTGCCAGCAGCTCCCGGGTTACCCAAGAGACCCAGTACTTC